The rows below give T cell receptor beta chains drawn from one sample of a study of OX40 agonist ivuxolimab in advanced cancers. Profiling relied on immunoSEQ multiplex PCR, and the TCRdb table lists in-frame clones only, not all of them. The sample has around 45,000 clones, roughly 93% seen once. The specimen comprised CD4+ or CD8+ T cells sorted from blood, sampled in a trial of the OX40 agonist ivuxolimab. The origin of the receptors is an adult with an advanced solid tumor such as melanoma, head and neck, liver or kidney cancer. Each CDR3 is given with its conserved first and last residue. D genes are given only for firm matches. A clone size is listed for some rows: how often the clone was seen (once, few, many), or a class if it is expanded.

CDR3aa: CASGTRAYNEQFF
CDR3nt: TGTGCCAGCGGGACACGGGCCTACAATGAGCAGTTCTTC
j_gene: TRBJ2-1
d_gene: .
abundance: once
v_gene: TRBV27
len: 13

CDR3aa: CASSLGHLIGSYNEQFF
CDR3nt: TGTGCCAGCAGCTTAGGGCATTTAATCGGGTCCTACAATGAGCAGTTCTTC
j_gene: TRBJ2-1
d_gene: .
abundance: .
v_gene: TRBV7-2
len: 17

CDR3aa: CASSLFAGESYGYTF
CDR3nt: TGTGCCAGCAGCTTGTTCGCAGGGGAAAGCTATGGCTACACCTTC
j_gene: TRBJ1-2
d_gene: .
abundance: .
v_gene: TRBV5-6
len: 15

CDR3aa: CATGLAGREETQYF
CDR3nt: TGTGCCACGGGACTAGCGGGGCGAGAAGAGACCCAGTACTTC
j_gene: TRBJ2-5
d_gene: TRBD2
abundance: .
v_gene: TRBV6-5
len: 14

CDR3aa: CASRARETTGELFF
CDR3nt: TGTGCCAGCAGAGCTAGGGAAACCACCGGGGAGCTGTTTTTT
j_gene: TRBJ2-2
d_gene: .
abundance: .
v_gene: TRBV7-6
len: 14

CDR3aa: CASTGGSAAFF
CDR3nt: TGTGCCAGCACCGGGGGGAGCGCAGCTTTCTTT
j_gene: TRBJ1-1
d_gene: .
abundance: once
v_gene: TRBV7-9
len: 11

CDR3aa: CASSFRTGGYETQYF
CDR3nt: TGTGCCAGCAGTTTCCGGACAGGGGGGTACGAGACCCAGTACTTC
j_gene: TRBJ2-5
d_gene: TRBD1
abundance: .
v_gene: TRBV27
len: 15

CDR3aa: CASSPDRGWLGGYTF
CDR3nt: TGTGCCAGCAGCCCCGACAGGGGTTGGTTGGGAGGCTACACCTTC
j_gene: TRBJ1-2
d_gene: TRBD1
abundance: once
v_gene: TRBV5-4
len: 15

CDR3aa: CASGITGTYSYNEQFF
CDR3nt: TGTGCCAGCGGCATAACCGGGACATACTCCTACAATGAGCAGTTCTTC
j_gene: TRBJ2-1
d_gene: .
abundance: .
v_gene: TRBV5-4
len: 16

CDR3aa: CASSWDNEQFF
CDR3nt: TGTGCCAGCAGTTGGGACAATGAGCAGTTCTTC
j_gene: TRBJ2-1
d_gene: .
abundance: .
v_gene: TRBV6-1
len: 11

CDR3aa: CASASVRAGEKLFF
CDR3nt: TGTGCCAGCGCCTCGGTCAGGGCTGGCGAAAAACTGTTTTTT
j_gene: TRBJ1-4
d_gene: .
abundance: .
v_gene: TRBV11-2
len: 14

CDR3aa: CASSQESSGGAYYEQYF
CDR3nt: TGTGCCAGCAGCCAAGAGAGTAGCGGGGGGGCCTACTACGAGCAGTACTTC
j_gene: TRBJ2-7
d_gene: TRBD2
abundance: .
v_gene: TRBV4-2
len: 17

CDR3aa: CASSPIGETQYF
CDR3nt: TGTGCCAGCAGCCCAATCGGGGAGACCCAGTACTTC
j_gene: TRBJ2-5
d_gene: .
abundance: .
v_gene: TRBV28
len: 12

CDR3aa: CASSQWGDSGDQPQHF
CDR3nt: TGTGCCAGCAGCCAATGGGGGGACTCGGGCGATCAGCCCCAGCATTTT
j_gene: TRBJ1-5
d_gene: .
abundance: .
v_gene: TRBV16
len: 16

CDR3aa: CASSFGSYYEQYF
CDR3nt: TGTGCCAGCAGTTTCGGTTCGTACTACGAGCAGTACTTC
j_gene: TRBJ2-7
d_gene: .
abundance: once
v_gene: TRBV27
len: 13

CDR3aa: CASSQRSASYEQYF
CDR3nt: TGCGCCAGCAGCCAGAGGTCAGCGTCCTACGAGCAGTACTTC
j_gene: TRBJ2-7
d_gene: .
abundance: .
v_gene: TRBV4-1
len: 14